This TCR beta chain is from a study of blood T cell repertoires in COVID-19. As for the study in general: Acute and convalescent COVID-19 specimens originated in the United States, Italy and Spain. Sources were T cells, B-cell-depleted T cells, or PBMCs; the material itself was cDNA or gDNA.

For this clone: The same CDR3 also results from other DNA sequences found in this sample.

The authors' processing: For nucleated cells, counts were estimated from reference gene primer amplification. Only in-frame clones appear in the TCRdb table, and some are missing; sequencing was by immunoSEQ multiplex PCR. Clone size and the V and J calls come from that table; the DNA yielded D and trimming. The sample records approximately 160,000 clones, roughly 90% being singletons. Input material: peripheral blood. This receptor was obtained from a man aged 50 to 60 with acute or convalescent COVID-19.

The CDR3 nucleotides read TGTGCCAGCAGCGTAGATCAGGGGGGTACTGAAGCTTTCTTT. It specifies CASSVDQGGTEAFF. The chain has TRBV9 and TRBJ1-1; 7 bases match TRBD1. The J segment lost 5 bases and the V segment lost 0 bases, leaving 4 bases of the junction unmatched. The CDR3 length is 14 residues. Germline V CDR1 and CDR2: SGDLS, YYNGEE.